These T cell receptor beta chains were read from a single sample in a study of T-cell reconstitution after alpha-beta-depleted transplantation in children. TCRdb independently ran MiXCR on the PCR reads; one entry per CDR3 protein. The sample lists about 980,000 distinct CDR3 sequences, under 30% occurring once. The source material was PBMCs, mostly from graft donor cells, sampled 360 days after TCRalphabeta/CD19-depleted stem cell transplant. The receptor source for this set is a boy in the first two years of life who had a stem cell transplant for SCID, so the T cells may come from the graft donor. CDR3s include the opening cysteine and the closing phenylalanine or tryptophan. A D gene is named only where the DNA matches it firmly. Size values are once, few and many counts, or a class for expanded clones, and some rows have none.

d_gene: .; abundance: few; v_gene: TRBV5-1; j_gene: TRBJ2-1; CDR3aa: CASSLGMNEQFF; CDR3nt: TGCGCCAGCAGCTTGGGAATGAATGAGCAGTTCTTC
d_gene: TRBD1; abundance: many; v_gene: TRBV18; j_gene: TRBJ1-2; CDR3aa: CASSPYRGQPYGYTF; CDR3nt: TGTGCCAGCTCACCGTACAGGGGGCAACCCTATGGCTACACCTTC
d_gene: .; abundance: .; v_gene: TRBV5-1; j_gene: TRBJ1-5; CDR3aa: CASGVGANSNQPQHF; CDR3nt: TGCGCCAGCGGGGTTGGTGCCAATAGCAATCAGCCCCAGCATTTT
d_gene: TRBD2; abundance: .; v_gene: TRBV7-8; j_gene: TRBJ2-7; CDR3aa: CASSLSRSSGTYEQYF; CDR3nt: TGTGCCAGCAGCTTAAGTCGATCTAGCGGCACCTACGAGCAGTACTTC
d_gene: .; abundance: .; v_gene: TRBV4-1; j_gene: TRBJ2-3; CDR3aa: CASSQDGEDTQYF; CDR3nt: TGCGCCAGCAGCCAAGATGGAGAGGATACGCAGTATTTT
d_gene: TRBD2; abundance: .; v_gene: TRBV20-1; j_gene: TRBJ2-1; CDR3aa: CSATTGTNNNEQFF; CDR3nt: TGCAGTGCTACAACCGGGACTAACAACAATGAGCAGTTCTTC
d_gene: .; abundance: few; v_gene: TRBV4-2; j_gene: TRBJ2-6; CDR3aa: CASSQDLPTAGANVLTF; CDR3nt: TGTGCCAGCAGCCAAGACCTACCGACAGCTGGGGCCAACGTCCTGACTTTC
d_gene: TRBD1; abundance: few; v_gene: TRBV20-1; j_gene: TRBJ2-5; CDR3aa: CSATGASTGTQYF; CDR3nt: TGCAGTGCAACAGGGGCTAGCACGGGGACCCAGTACTTC
d_gene: .; abundance: few; v_gene: TRBV30; j_gene: TRBJ1-2; CDR3aa: CAWSATATPNYGYTF; CDR3nt: TGTGCCTGGAGTGCGACGGCTACTCCTAACTATGGCTACACCTTC
d_gene: TRBD1; abundance: .; v_gene: TRBV6-5; j_gene: TRBJ2-2; CDR3aa: CASSYSGGWDRGRVGELFF; CDR3nt: TGTGCCAGCAGTTACTCGGGTGGATGGGACAGGGGAAGGGTCGGGGAGCTGTTTTTT
d_gene: .; abundance: .; v_gene: TRBV5-1; j_gene: TRBJ2-7; CDR3aa: CASSPTTEISYEQYF; CDR3nt: TGCGCCAGCAGCCCTACGACCGAAATCTCCTACGAGCAGTACTTC
d_gene: .; abundance: .; v_gene: TRBV28; j_gene: TRBJ1-1; CDR3aa: CASSRKAGGTEAFF; CDR3nt: TGTGCCAGCAGTAGGAAGGCGGGGGGCACTGAAGCTTTCTTT
d_gene: TRBD1; abundance: few; v_gene: TRBV15; j_gene: TRBJ2-1; CDR3aa: CATSRDRDRRLYSYNEQFF; CDR3nt: TGTGCCACCAGCAGAGATCGGGACAGGAGGTTGTACTCCTACAATGAGCAGTTCTTC
d_gene: TRBD2; abundance: .; v_gene: TRBV20-1; j_gene: TRBJ2-1; CDR3aa: CSASSRTSGLYNEQFF; CDR3nt: TGCAGTGCTAGTTCCAGGACTAGCGGACTTTACAATGAGCAGTTCTTC
d_gene: .; abundance: .; v_gene: TRBV5-1; j_gene: TRBJ1-5; CDR3aa: CASSLGNSNQPQHF; CDR3nt: TGCGCCAGCAGCTTGGGGAATAGCAATCAGCCCCAGCATTTT
d_gene: TRBD1; abundance: .; v_gene: TRBV19; j_gene: TRBJ2-5; CDR3aa: CASSTRGRGLETQYF; CDR3nt: TGTGCCAGTAGTACCCGAGGCAGGGGGCTGGAGACCCAGTACTTC
d_gene: TRBD1; abundance: .; v_gene: TRBV4-2; j_gene: TRBJ2-6; CDR3aa: CASSQDTLGTGIDGANVLTF; CDR3nt: TGTGCCAGCAGCCAAGATACCCTCGGGACAGGGATAGATGGGGCCAACGTCCTGACTTTC